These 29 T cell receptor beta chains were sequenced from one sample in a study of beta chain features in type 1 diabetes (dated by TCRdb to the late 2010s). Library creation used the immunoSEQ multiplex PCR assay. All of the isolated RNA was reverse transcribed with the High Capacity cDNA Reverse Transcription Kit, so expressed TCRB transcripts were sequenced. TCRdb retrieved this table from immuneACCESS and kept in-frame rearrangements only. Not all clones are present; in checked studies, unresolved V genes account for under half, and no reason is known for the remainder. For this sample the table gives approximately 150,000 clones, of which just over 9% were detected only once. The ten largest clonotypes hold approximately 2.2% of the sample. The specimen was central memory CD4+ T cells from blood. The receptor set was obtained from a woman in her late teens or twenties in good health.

CDR3 loop: CASSSGTDTQYF. DNA of the CDR3: TGTGCCAGCAGCTCCGGCACAGATACGCAGTATTTT. V usage is TRBV7-2 and J usage is TRBJ2-3; D remains unclear. Germline CDR1 is SGHTA and CDR2 is FQGNSA. The V end was cut by 4 bases, the J end by 1 base, with 3 bases between. This CDR3 spans 12 amino acids.

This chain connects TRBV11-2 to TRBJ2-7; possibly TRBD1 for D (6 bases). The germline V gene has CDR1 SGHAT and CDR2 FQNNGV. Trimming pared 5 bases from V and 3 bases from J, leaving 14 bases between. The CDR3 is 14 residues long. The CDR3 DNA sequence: TGTGCCAGCAGCCCTCGGACAGAGAACTACGAGCAGTACTTC. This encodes CASSPRTENYEQYF. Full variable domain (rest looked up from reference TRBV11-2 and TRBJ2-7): EAGVAQSPRYKIIEKRQSVAFWCNPISGHATLYWYQQILGQGPKLLIQFQNNGVVDDSQLPKDRFSAERLKGVDSTLKIQPAKLEDSAVYLCASSPRTENYEQYFGPGTRLTVT.

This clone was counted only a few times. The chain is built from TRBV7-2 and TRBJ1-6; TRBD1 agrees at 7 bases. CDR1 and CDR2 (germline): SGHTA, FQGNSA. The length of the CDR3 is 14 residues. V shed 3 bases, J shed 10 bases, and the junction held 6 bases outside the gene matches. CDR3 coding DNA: TGTGCCAGCAGCTTGACAGGGTTCGACTCACCCCTCCACTTT. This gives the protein CASSLTGFDSPLHF.

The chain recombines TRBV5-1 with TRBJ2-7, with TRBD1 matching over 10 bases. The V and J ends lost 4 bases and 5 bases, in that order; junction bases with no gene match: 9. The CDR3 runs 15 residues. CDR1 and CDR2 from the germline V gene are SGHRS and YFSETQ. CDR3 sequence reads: CASSALDRGVDEQYF. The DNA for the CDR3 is TGCGCCAGCAGCGCCTTGGACAGGGGGGTCGACGAGCAGTACTTC.

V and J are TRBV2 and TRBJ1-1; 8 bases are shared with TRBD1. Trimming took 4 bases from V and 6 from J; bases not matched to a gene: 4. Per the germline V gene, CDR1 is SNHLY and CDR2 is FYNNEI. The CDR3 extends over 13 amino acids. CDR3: CASSGTGWAEAFF. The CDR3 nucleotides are TGTGCCAGCAGTGGGACAGGGTGGGCTGAAGCTTTCTTT.

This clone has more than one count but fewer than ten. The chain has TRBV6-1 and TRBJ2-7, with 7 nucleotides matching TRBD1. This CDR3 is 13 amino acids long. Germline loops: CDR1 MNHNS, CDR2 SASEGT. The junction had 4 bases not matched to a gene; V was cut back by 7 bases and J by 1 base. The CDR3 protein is CASTPGQSYEQYF. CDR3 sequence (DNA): TGTGCCAGCACCCCGGGACAGTCCTACGAGCAGTACTTC.

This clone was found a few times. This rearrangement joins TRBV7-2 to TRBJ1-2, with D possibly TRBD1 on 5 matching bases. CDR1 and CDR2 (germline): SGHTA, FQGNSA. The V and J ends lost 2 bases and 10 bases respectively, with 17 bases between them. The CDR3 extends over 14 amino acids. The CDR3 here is CASSLTRGVPDYTF. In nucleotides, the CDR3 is TGTGCCAGCAGCTTAACCCGGGGGGTCCCGGACTACACCTTC.

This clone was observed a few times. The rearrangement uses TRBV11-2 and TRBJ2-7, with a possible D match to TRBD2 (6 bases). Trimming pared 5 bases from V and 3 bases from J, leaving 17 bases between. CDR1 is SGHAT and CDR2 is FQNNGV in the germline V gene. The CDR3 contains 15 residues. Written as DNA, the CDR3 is TGTGCCAGCAGCGCAGCCGGGAGAGTAAGCTACGAGCAGTACTTC. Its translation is CASSAAGRVSYEQYF.

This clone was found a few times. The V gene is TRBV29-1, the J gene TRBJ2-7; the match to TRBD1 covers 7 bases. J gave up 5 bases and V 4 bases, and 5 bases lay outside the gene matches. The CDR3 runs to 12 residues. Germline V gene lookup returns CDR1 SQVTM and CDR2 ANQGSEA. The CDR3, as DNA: TGCAGCGTTGTACAGGGGAAGGACGAGCAGTACTTC. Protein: CSVVQGKDEQYF.

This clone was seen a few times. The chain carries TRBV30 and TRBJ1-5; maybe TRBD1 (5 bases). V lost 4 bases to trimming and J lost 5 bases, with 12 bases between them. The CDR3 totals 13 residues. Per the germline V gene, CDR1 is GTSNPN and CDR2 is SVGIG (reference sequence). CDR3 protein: CAWNRDLDQPQHF. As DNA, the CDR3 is TGTGCCTGGAACCGGGACTTAGATCAGCCCCAGCATTTT.

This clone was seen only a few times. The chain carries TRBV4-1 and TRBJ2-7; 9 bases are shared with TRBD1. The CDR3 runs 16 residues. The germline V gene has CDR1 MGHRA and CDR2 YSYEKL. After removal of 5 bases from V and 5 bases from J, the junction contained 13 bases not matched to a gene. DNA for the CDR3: TGCGCCAGCAGCTATCCTTTACGGACAGGGGCCCACGAGCAGTACTTC. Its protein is CASSYPLRTGAHEQYF.

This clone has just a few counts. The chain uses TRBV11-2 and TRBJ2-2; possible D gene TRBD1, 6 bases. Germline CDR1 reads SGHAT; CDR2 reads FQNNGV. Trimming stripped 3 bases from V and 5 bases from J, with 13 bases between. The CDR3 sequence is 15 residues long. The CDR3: CASSFQGYETGELFF. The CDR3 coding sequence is TGTGCCAGCAGCTTCCAGGGGTACGAGACCGGGGAGCTGTTTTTT.

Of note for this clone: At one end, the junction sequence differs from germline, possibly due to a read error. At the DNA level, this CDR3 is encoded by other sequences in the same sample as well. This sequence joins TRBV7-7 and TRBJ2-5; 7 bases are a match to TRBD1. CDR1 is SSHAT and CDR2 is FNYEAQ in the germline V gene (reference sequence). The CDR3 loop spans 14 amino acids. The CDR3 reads CASSRPGQQETQYF. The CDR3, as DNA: TGTGCTAGCAGCCGGCCGGGACAGCAAGAGACCCAGTACTTC.

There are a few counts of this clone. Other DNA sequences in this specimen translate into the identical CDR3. CDR3 in DNA: TGTGCCAGCAGCGTAACAGGGGGCCCTTATGGCTACACCTTC. This sequence encodes CASSVTGGPYGYTF. The chain employs TRBV9 and TRBJ1-2, with 9 bases aligning to TRBD1. In germline, CDR1 is SGDLS, CDR2 YYNGEE. The CDR3 consists of 14 residues. J gave up 5 bases and V 1 base, and 3 bases lay outside the gene matches.

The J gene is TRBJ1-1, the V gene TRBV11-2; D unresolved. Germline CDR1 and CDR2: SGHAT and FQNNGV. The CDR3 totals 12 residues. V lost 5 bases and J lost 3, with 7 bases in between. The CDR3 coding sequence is TGTGCCAGCAGCGATGCGTACACTGAAGCTTTCTTT. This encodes CASSDAYTEAFF.

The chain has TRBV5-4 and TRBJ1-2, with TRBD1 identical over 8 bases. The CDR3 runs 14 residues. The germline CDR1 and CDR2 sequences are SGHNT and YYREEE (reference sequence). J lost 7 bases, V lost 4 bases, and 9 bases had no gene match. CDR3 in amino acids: CASSGGQGSGGYTF. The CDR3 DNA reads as TGTGCCAGCAGCGGCGGACAGGGTTCGGGTGGCTACACCTTC.

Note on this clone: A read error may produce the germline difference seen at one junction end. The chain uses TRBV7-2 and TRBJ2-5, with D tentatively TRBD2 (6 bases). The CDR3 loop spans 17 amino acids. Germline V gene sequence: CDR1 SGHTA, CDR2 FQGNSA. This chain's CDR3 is CASSQDFIWDWRETQYF. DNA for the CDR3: TGCGCCAGCAGCCAAGATTTTATTTGGGACTGGAGAGAGACCCAGTACTTC.

This CDR3 is CASSGMGGRGETQYF. CDR3 nucleotides: TGTGCCAGCAGCGGAATGGGGGGGCGTGGAGAGACCCAGTACTTC. The V and J genes are TRBV9 and TRBJ2-5, with D perhaps matching TRBD2 (7 bases). V was clipped by 3 bases and J by 4 bases, with 16 bases between them. This CDR3 is 15 amino acids long. Germline CDR1 is SGDLS and CDR2 is YYNGEE.

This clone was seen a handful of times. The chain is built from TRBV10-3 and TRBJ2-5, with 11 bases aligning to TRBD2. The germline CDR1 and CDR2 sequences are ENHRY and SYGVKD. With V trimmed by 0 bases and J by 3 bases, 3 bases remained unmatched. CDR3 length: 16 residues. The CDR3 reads CAISESVAGGEETQYF. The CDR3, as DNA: TGTGCCATCAGTGAGTCGGTAGCGGGAGGGGAAGAGACCCAGTACTTC.

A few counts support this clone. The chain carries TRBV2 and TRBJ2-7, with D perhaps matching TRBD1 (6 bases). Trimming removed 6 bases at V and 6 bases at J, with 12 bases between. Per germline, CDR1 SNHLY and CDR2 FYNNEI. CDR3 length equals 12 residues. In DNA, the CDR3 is TGTGCCAGCAGCGGCAGGGGAGTCGAGCAGTACTTC. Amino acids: CASSGRGVEQYF.

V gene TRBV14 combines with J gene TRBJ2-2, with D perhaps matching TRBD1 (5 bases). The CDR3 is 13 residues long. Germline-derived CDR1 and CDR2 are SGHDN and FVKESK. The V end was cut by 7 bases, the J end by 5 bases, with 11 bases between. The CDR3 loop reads CASNLQATGELFF. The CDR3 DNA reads TGTGCCAGCAACCTACAGGCTACCGGGGAGCTGTTTTTT.

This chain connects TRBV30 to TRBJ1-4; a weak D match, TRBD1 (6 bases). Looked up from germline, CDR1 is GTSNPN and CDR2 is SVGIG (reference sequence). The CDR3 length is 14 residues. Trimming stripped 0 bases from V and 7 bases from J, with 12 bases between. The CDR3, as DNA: TGTGCCTGGAGTGTCGGGGGAGGGGGTGAAAAACTGTTTTTT. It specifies CAWSVGGGGEKLFF.

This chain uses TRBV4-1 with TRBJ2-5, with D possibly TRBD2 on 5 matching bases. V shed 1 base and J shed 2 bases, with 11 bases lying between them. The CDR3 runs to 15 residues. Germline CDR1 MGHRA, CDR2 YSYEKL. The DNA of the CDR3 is TGCGCCAGCAGCCAAGCCGGGAACGGGCAAGAGACCCAGTACTTC. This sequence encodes CASSQAGNGQETQYF.

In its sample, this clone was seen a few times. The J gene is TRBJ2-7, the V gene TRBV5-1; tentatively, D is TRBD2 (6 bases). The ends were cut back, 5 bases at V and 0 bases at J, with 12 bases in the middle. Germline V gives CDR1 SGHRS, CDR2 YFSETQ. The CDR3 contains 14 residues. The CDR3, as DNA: TGCGCCAGCAGACCCCGGACTACCTCCTACGAGCAGTACTTC. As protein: CASRPRTTSYEQYF.

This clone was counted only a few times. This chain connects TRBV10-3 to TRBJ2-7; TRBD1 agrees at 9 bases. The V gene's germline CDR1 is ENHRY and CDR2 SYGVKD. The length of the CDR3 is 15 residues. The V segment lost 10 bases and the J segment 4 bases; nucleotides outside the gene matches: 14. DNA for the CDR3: TGTGCCACCGCCGCTCTACAGGGGGCGAAATACGAGCAGTACTTC. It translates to CATAALQGAKYEQYF.

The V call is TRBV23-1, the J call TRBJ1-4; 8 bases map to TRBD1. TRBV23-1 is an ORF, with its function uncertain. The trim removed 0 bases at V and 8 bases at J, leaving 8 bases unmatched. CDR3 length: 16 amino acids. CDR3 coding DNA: TGCGCCAGCAGTCAATCCGGCGCAGGGGGCCGGGAAAAACTGTTTTTT. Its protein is CASSQSGAGGREKLFF.

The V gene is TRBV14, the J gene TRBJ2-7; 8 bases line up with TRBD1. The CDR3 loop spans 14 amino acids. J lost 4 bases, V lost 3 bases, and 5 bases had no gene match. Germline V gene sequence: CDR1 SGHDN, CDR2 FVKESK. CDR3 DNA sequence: TGTGCCAGCAGCCAGCGGACAGGGTCTTACGAGCAGTACTTC. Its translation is CASSQRTGSYEQYF.

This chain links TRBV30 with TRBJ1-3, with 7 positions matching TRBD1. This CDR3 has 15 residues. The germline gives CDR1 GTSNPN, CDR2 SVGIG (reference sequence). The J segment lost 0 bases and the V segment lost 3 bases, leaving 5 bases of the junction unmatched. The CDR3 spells CAWRDDRDSGNTIYF. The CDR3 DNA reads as TGTGCCTGGAGGGACGACAGGGACTCTGGAAACACCATATATTTT. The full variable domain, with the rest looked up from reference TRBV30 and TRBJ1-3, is SQTIHQWPATLVQPVGSPLSLECTVEGTSNPNLYWYRQAAGRGLQLLFYSVGIGQISSEVPQNLSASRPQDRQFILSSKKLLLSDSGFYLCAWRDDRDSGNTIYFGEGSWLTVV.

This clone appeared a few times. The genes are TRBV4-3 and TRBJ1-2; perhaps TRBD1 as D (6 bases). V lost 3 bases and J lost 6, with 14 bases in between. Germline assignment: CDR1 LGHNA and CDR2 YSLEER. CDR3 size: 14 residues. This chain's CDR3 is CASSHYQQGNGYTF. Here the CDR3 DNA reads TGCGCCAGCAGCCATTACCAACAGGGAAATGGCTACACCTTC.